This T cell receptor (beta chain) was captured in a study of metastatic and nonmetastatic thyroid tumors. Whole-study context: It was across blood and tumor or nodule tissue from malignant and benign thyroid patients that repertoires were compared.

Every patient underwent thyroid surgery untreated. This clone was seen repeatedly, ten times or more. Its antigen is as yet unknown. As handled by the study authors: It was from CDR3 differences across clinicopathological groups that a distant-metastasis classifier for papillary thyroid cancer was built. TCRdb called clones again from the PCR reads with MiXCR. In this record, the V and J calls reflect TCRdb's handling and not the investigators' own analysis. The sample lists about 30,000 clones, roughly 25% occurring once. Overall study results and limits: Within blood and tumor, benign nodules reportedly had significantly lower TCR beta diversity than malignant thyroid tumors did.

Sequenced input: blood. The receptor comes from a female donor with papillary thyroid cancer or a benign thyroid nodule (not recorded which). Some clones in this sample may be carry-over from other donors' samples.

DNA for the CDR3: TGCGCCAGCAGCGTGGCCCTGCAGGGCACACCTAATGAAAAACTGTTTTTT. Translation gives CASSVALQGTPNEKLFF. The chain is built from TRBV5-1 and TRBJ1-4, with a tentative D call TRBD1 (5 bases). Germline values: CDR1 SGHRS, CDR2 YFSETQ. The CDR3 contains 17 residues. Trimming took off 4 bases at V and 3 bases at J, with 19 bases between the two ends.